Below, 29 T cell receptor beta chains from the same sample are listed, as sequenced in a study of long-term antiretroviral therapy in people with HIV. Assay version v3.0 of immunoSEQ was used, and it was run at survey level. Repertoires were generated with immunoSEQ multiplex PCR, while TCRdb's copy carries only in-frame clones and drops some. The sample lists 20,000 or so clones, roughly 80% occurring once. The specimen comprised unsorted PBMCs, sampled 0.2 years after starting antiretroviral therapy. The receptors derive from a woman aged 25-40 years with HIV.

This clone is medium-sized (0.01 to 0.1%) in the sample. The chain uses TRBV6-6 and TRBJ1-2; 8 bases fit TRBD1. From germline, CDR1 is MNHNY and CDR2 SVGAGI (reference sequence). V lost 0 bases and J lost 6; bases outside the gene matches: 6. The CDR3 covers 15 residues. Here the CDR3 DNA reads TGTGCCAGCAGTTACTCGACGCAGGGGGCGGATGGCTACACCTTC. Its protein product is CASSYSTQGADGYTF.

This chain's CDR3 is CASSLQVNHEQYF. The CDR3 nucleotides read TGCGCCAGCAGCTTACAGGTTAACCACGAGCAGTACTTC. The rearrangement links TRBV5-1 to TRBJ2-7; possibly TRBD1 for D (5 bases). Germline assignment: CDR1 SGHRS and CDR2 YFSETQ. The CDR3 runs to 13 residues. The germline V and J ends were trimmed by 2 bases and 5 bases, with 11 bases remaining between them. The full variable domain, completed using reference TRBV5-1 and TRBJ2-7, is KAGVTQTPRYLIKTRGQQVTLSCSPISGHRSVSWYQQTPGQGLQFLFEYFSETQRNKGNFPGRFSGRQFSNSRSEMNVSTLELGDSALYLCASSLQVNHEQYFGPGTRLTVT.

The chain links TRBV13 to TRBJ2-3; possible D gene TRBD2, 6 bases. The germline V and J ends were trimmed by 6 bases and 4 bases, with 11 bases remaining between them. The CDR3 runs to 13 residues. CDR1 PRHDT and CDR2 FYEKMQ come from the germline V gene (reference sequence). CDR3 protein: CASSSQRADTQYF. In DNA, the CDR3 is TGTGCCAGCAGTAGCCAGCGGGCAGATACGCAGTATTTT.

V usage is TRBV5-4 and J usage is TRBJ1-2; D is uncertain. Between the trimmed V and J ends, which lost 4 bases and 6 bases, there was a span of 13 bases. Per germline, CDR1 SGHNT and CDR2 YYREEE (reference sequence). The CDR3 spans 13 residues. The CDR3 nucleotides read TGTGCCAGCAGCCTGCGGGGTCGCGATGGCTACACCTTC. It translates to CASSLRGRDGYTF.

V gene TRBV7-8 combines with J gene TRBJ1-6, with 9 bases fitting TRBD1. CDR1 is SGHVS and CDR2 is FQNEAQ in the germline V gene. After removal of 1 base from V and 8 bases from J, the junction contained 9 bases not matched to a gene. CDR3 length equals 17 residues. The CDR3, as DNA: TGTGCCAGCAGCTTAGTGTACAGGGGGCTACGGGATTCACCCCTCCACTTT. Its protein product is CASSLVYRGLRDSPLHF.

The chain links TRBV28 to TRBJ1-4; 7 nucleotides agree with TRBD1. The V gene end was trimmed by 4 bases and the J gene end by 8 bases; junction bases not matched to a gene: 13. The CDR3 is made up of 16 amino acids. In germline, CDR1 is MDHEN, CDR2 SYDVKM. CDR3 amino acids: CASSSGQFRSGEKLFF. The CDR3 nucleotides read TGTGCCAGCAGTTCGGGACAGTTCAGGAGTGGGGAAAAACTGTTTTTT. The complete variable domain, with remaining parts taken from reference TRBV28 and TRBJ1-4, reads DVKVTQSSRYLVKRTGEKVFLECVQDMDHENMFWYRQDPGLGLRLIYFSYDVKMKEKGDIPEGYSVSREKKERFSLILESASTNQTSMYLCASSSGQFRSGEKLFFGSGTQLSVL.

The CDR3 here is CASSLVGPTDTQYF. CDR3 bases: TGTGCCAGCAGCTTAGTTGGGCCCACAGATACGCAGTATTTT. The genes are TRBV13 and TRBJ2-3; unclear D gene. Germline loops: CDR1 PRHDT, CDR2 FYEKMQ (reference sequence). Between the trimmed V and J ends, which lost 1 base and 2 bases, there was a span of 7 bases. The CDR3 has 14 amino acids.

This clone was picked up a small number of times. CDR3 bases: TGTGCCAGCAGCCTGGACAGGGGTAACGAGCAGTACTTC. It yields the protein CASSLDRGNEQYF. The chain has TRBV28 and TRBJ2-7, with 9 positions matching TRBD1. Germline trimming cut 6 bases from V and 5 bases from J; bases unmatched to any gene: 5. The CDR3 contains 13 residues. Germline values: CDR1 MDHEN, CDR2 SYDVKM.

This clone appeared a few times. The chain recombines TRBV6-4 with TRBJ2-2; D gene ambiguous. Germline-derived CDR1 and CDR2 are MRHNA and SNTAGT. The CDR3 runs 14 residues. Deletions cut 6 bases from V and 3 bases from J, with 11 bases between. The CDR3 loop reads CASSAWTDTGELFF. As DNA, the CDR3 is TGTGCCAGCAGCGCGTGGACCGACACCGGGGAGCTGTTTTTT.

This rearrangement joins TRBV7-9 to TRBJ2-3; the D gene is possibly TRBD2 (5 bases). V was cut by 1 base and J by 8 bases, with 7 bases left in between. The CDR3 sequence is 12 residues long. Germline V gene data show CDR1 as SEHNR and CDR2 as FQNEAQ (reference sequence). CDR3 coding DNA: TGTGCCAGCAGCTTAGTTGAGGGTACGCAGTATTTT. This codes for CASSLVEGTQYF.

The CDR3 region has the DNA TGTGCCAGCAGCTTGGTCAGTTCGAGCAATGAGCAGTTCTTC. Translation gives CASSLVSSSNEQFF. The chain carries TRBV5-5 and TRBJ2-1, with D unclear. Germline CDR1 is SGHKS and CDR2 is YYEKEE (reference sequence). This CDR3 spans 14 amino acids. V lost 0 bases and J lost 6, with 10 bases in between.

The chain recombines TRBV4-1 with TRBJ1-6, with a tentative D call TRBD1 (5 bases). CDR3 length: 17 residues. Germline values: CDR1 MGHRA, CDR2 YSYEKL. V lost 1 base, J lost 0 bases, and 10 bases lay in between. CDR3 DNA: TGCGCCAGCAGCCAAGGGGGACTTAGCTCCTATAATTCACCCCTCCACTTT. It encodes CASSQGGLSSYNSPLHF.

This chain links TRBV14 with TRBJ1-2; 11 bases match TRBD1. Germline CDR1 and CDR2: SGHDN and FVKESK. The V segment lost 4 bases and the J segment 3 bases; nucleotides outside the gene matches: 4. There are 15 residues in the CDR3. The DNA for the CDR3 is TGTGCCAGCAGCCTGCCGGGACAGGGGGACTATGGCTACACCTTC. It translates to CASSLPGQGDYGYTF.

This CDR3 reads CASSKEQGLNTEAFF. The CDR3 coding sequence is TGTGCCAGCAGTAAGGAGCAGGGGTTGAACACTGAAGCTTTCTTT. V usage is TRBV2 and J usage is TRBJ1-1, with a weak D call TRBD1 (6 bases). Germline V lookup: CDR1 SNHLY, CDR2 FYNNEI. This CDR3 has 15 residues. V lost 5 bases, J lost 0 bases, and 13 bases lay in between.

V gene TRBV6-5 combines with J gene TRBJ2-4, with a tentative D call TRBD2 (5 bases). V was shortened by 0 bases and J by 7 bases, with 13 bases between the two germline ends. The CDR3 runs 15 residues. Germline CDR1 and CDR2: MNHEY and SVGAGI. The CDR3 region is CASSYSAGRGNIQYF. The CDR3 bases are TGTGCCAGCAGTTACTCGGCAGGTAGAGGGAACATTCAGTACTTC.

This clone was recorded a few times. The V and J genes are TRBV5-4 and TRBJ2-7; weak D call: TRBD2 (7 bases). The CDR3 runs 15 residues. The V gene lost 2 bases and the J gene lost 2 bases, with 14 bases spanning the gap. The germline V gene encodes CDR1 SGHNT and CDR2 YYREEE (reference sequence). The CDR3 DNA sequence: TGTGCCAGCAGCTTAGCCGGGGGGCCTACCTACGAGCAGTACTTC. Protein: CASSLAGGPTYEQYF.

The chain is built from TRBV11-2 and TRBJ2-7, with a tentative D call TRBD1 (6 bases). Trimming cost V 4 bases and J 2 bases, with 15 bases left between them. Germline V lookup: CDR1 SGHAT, CDR2 FQNNGV. The CDR3 contains 15 residues. The DNA of the CDR3 is TGTGCCAGCAGCTGGGGACAAGGGGGACCCTACGAGCAGTACTTC. It codes for CASSWGQGGPYEQYF.

The V call is TRBV6-1, the J call TRBJ1-4; TRBD1 matches 8 bases. The germline V gene has CDR1 MNHNS and CDR2 SASEGT. The CDR3 has 14 residues. V lost 1 base and J lost 8; bases outside the gene matches: 3. The CDR3 reads CASSEGGTGEKLFF. The CDR3, as DNA: TGTGCCAGCAGTGAAGGGGGGACAGGAGAAAAACTGTTTTTT.

This chain joins TRBV11-3 and TRBJ2-1; 7 bases align to TRBD2. Germline CDR1 and CDR2: SGHNT and YENEEA. Trimming at V came to 1 base and at J to 3 bases, leaving 3 bases not matched to a gene. The CDR3 has 15 residues. The CDR3 DNA reads as TGTGCCAGCAGCTTAGGGGAGGGGAGCTACAATGAGCAGTTCTTC. It yields the protein CASSLGEGSYNEQFF. The variable domain in full, with the rest retrieved from reference TRBV11-3 and TRBJ2-1, is EAGVVQSPRYKIIEKKQPVAFWCNPISGHNTLYWYLQNLGQGPELLIRYENEEAVDDSQLPKDRFSAERLKGVDSTLKIQPAELGDSAVYLCASSLGEGSYNEQFFGPGTRLTVL.

J is TRBJ2-1 and V is TRBV5-1; tentative D call: TRBD2 (7 bases). Germline V gene sequence: CDR1 SGHRS, CDR2 YFSETQ. The V gene lost 4 bases and the J gene lost 0 bases, with 11 bases spanning the gap. The CDR3 sequence is 15 residues long. The CDR3 sequence: CASSPGGLSYNEQFF. DNA of the CDR3: TGCGCCAGCAGCCCCGGGGGGCTCTCCTACAATGAGCAGTTCTTC. Looking up the rest from reference TRBV5-1 and TRBJ2-1 gives the full variable domain: KAGVTQTPRYLIKTRGQQVTLSCSPISGHRSVSWYQQTPGQGLQFLFEYFSETQRNKGNFPGRFSGRQFSNSRSEMNVSTLELGDSALYLCASSPGGLSYNEQFFGPGTRLTVL.

The rearrangement uses TRBV20-1 and TRBJ2-1, with D tentatively TRBD1 (5 bases). The CDR3 spans 11 residues. Germline V lookup: CDR1 DFQATT, CDR2 SNEGSKA (reference sequence). V was clipped by 6 bases and J by 9 bases, with 12 bases between them. CDR3 protein: CSALSQVEQFF. The CDR3 nucleotides read TGCAGTGCCCTGTCACAGGTTGAGCAGTTCTTC.

This rearrangement joins TRBV19 to TRBJ2-5, with TRBD2 as a possible D gene (6 bases). V was clipped by 10 bases and J by 4 bases, with 10 bases between them. The CDR3 loop spans 11 amino acids. The germline CDR1 and CDR2 sequences are LNHDA and SQIVND (reference sequence). The CDR3 DNA reads as TGTGCCACTAGCGACGGAGAGACCCAGTACTTC. Residues: CATSDGETQYF. Filled out from reference TRBV19 and TRBJ2-5, the complete variable domain reads DGGITQSPKYLFRKEGQNVTLSCEQNLNHDAMYWYRQDPGQGLRLIYYSQIVNDFQKGDIAEGYSVSREKKESFPLTVTSAQKNPTAFYLCATSDGETQYFGPGTRLLVL.

On this clone: A read error may produce the germline difference seen at one junction end. V usage is TRBV19 and J usage is TRBJ2-3; D is unclear. This CDR3 contains 13 residues. Germline V gene data show CDR1 as LNHDA and CDR2 as SQIVND (reference sequence). As DNA, the CDR3 is TGTGCCGGTAGTACCTCCCTCACAGATACGCAGTATTTT. It encodes CAGSTSLTDTQYF.

This chain joins TRBV29-1 and TRBJ2-5, with a weak D call TRBD1 (6 bases). The CDR3 loop spans 12 amino acids. From germline, CDR1 is SQVTM and CDR2 ANQGSEA. V shed 4 bases and J shed 3 bases, with 9 bases lying between them. The CDR3 sequence: CSVGAGEETQYF. For the CDR3, the DNA is TGCAGCGTTGGTGCAGGGGAAGAGACCCAGTACTTC. Complete variable domain (other parts from reference TRBV29-1 and TRBJ2-5): SAVISQKPSRDICQRGTSLTIQCQVDSQVTMMFWYRQQPGQSLTLIATANQGSEATYESGFVIDKFPISRPNLTFSTLTVSNMSPEDSSIYLCSVGAGEETQYFGPGTRLLVL.

V usage is TRBV5-4 and J usage is TRBJ1-6, with a tentative D call TRBD1 (6 bases). Germline assignment: CDR1 SGHNT and CDR2 YYREEE (reference sequence). There are 14 residues in the CDR3. Deletions cut 2 bases from V and 10 bases from J, with 13 bases between. CDR3 in DNA: TGTGCCAGCAGCTTTAGACAGGATGACTCACCCCTCCACTTT. Protein sequence: CASSFRQDDSPLHF.

The gene calls are TRBV11-2 and TRBJ1-2, with TRBD1 as a possible D gene (5 bases). Germline CDR1 is SGHAT and CDR2 is FQNNGV. The CDR3 extends over 15 amino acids. V was pared by 1 base and J by 4 bases, with 13 bases between. The DNA for the CDR3 is TGTGCCAGCAGCTTAGGGAGGGGAGTTAGCTATGGCTACACCTTC. As protein: CASSLGRGVSYGYTF.

This chain joins TRBV11-1 and TRBJ2-3, with 9 positions matching TRBD1. The CDR3 spans 13 residues. Per the germline V gene, CDR1 is SGHAT and CDR2 is FQDESV (reference sequence). V gave up 7 bases and J gave up 5 bases; unmatched junction bases: 4. The CDR3 bases are TGTGCCAGCAAACAGGGGGCGGGAGATACGCAGTATTTT. It is translated as CASKQGAGDTQYF.

This clone was observed a handful of times. V and J are TRBV5-1 and TRBJ1-2, with D possibly TRBD1 on 6 matching bases. The V gene lost 0 bases and the J gene lost 4 bases, with 10 bases spanning the gap. The CDR3 runs 14 residues. Per germline, CDR1 SGHRS and CDR2 YFSETQ. CDR3 residues: CASSLEGGVYGYTF. DNA for the CDR3: TGCGCCAGCAGCTTGGAGGGGGGAGTCTATGGCTACACCTTC.

J is TRBJ1-1 and V is TRBV2; 7 bases are shared with TRBD1. The CDR3 contains 14 residues. The germline CDR1 and CDR2 sequences are SNHLY and FYNNEI. V lost 3 bases and J lost 7; bases outside the gene matches: 8. CDR3 DNA sequence: TGTGCCAGCAGTGATACGAGACAGGGCCTTGAAGCTTTCTTT. The encoded protein is CASSDTRQGLEAFF.